Listed below are T cell receptor beta chains from one sample, sequenced in a study of identical twins. TCRdb re-derived calls from the 5' RACE reads in MiXCR, one entry per CDR3 protein. The sample holds about 730,000 distinct CDR3 sequences, over 20% seen once. These data were also reused for a study on T cells expressing NK-cell markers.

The sequencing sample was made of PBMCs. These receptors came from a woman between 18 and 29 years old in good health. Each CDR3 is given with its conserved first and last residue. A D gene is named only where the DNA matches it firmly. The size entry is marked missing in some rows and otherwise reads once, few, many or a size class.

j_gene | abundance | d_gene | v_gene | len | CDR3aa | CDR3nt
TRBJ2-1 | few | TRBD1 | TRBV20-1 | 18 | CSARDLSGTASSYNEQFF | TGCAGTGCTAGAGACCTCTCCGGGACAGCGAGCTCCTACAATGAGCAGTTCTTC
TRBJ1-1 | many | - | TRBV9 | 14 | CASSVGRRTTEAFF | TGTGCCAGCAGCGTCGGCCGGCGAACGACTGAAGCTTTCTTT
TRBJ2-3 | few | - | TRBV4-3 | 18 | CASSQDRRLNVVTDTQYF | TGCGCCAGCAGCCAAGATAGACGGCTCAATGTTGTCACAGATACGCAGTATTTT
TRBJ1-1 | many | - | TRBV6-1 | 12 | CASTEGGRKAFF | TGTGCCAGCACCGAGGGGGGGAGGAAAGCTTTCTTT
TRBJ2-5 | few | - | TRBV29-1 | 13 | CSFQRGFRETQYF | TGCAGCTTTCAAAGGGGGTTCCGGGAGACCCAGTACTTC
TRBJ1-2 | few | - | TRBV12-3/TRBV12-4 | 14 | CASSPRTENYGYTF | TGTGCCAGCAGCCCTAGGACGGAGAACTATGGCTACACCTTC
TRBJ2-3 | - | TRBD1 | TRBV7-3 | 15 | CASSAGTGGENTQYF | TGTGCCAGCAGCGCAGGGACAGGGGGAGAAAATACGCAGTATTTT
TRBJ2-1 | many | - | TRBV5-1 | 16 | CASSLAQGAHKSEQFF | TGCGCCAGCAGCTTGGCCCAAGGGGCGCATAAGAGTGAGCAGTTCTTC
TRBJ2-7 | - | - | TRBV6-7 | 12 | CASWEPAYEQYF | TGTGCCAGTTGGGAACCCGCCTACGAGCAGTACTTC
TRBJ1-2 | many | - | TRBV2 | 14 | CASSEGPGPYGYTF | TGTGCCAGCAGTGAAGGTCCGGGACCTTATGGCTACACCTTC
TRBJ2-1 | - | TRBD2 | TRBV10-3 | 15 | CAISSGGAVLNEQFF | TGTGCCATCAGTAGCGGGGGGGCCGTGTTAAATGAGCAGTTCTTC
TRBJ2-7 | - | - | TRBV4-3 | 17 | CASSFRVNGGPPYEQYF | TGCGCCAGCAGCTTCCGAGTGAATGGGGGTCCACCCTACGAGCAGTACTTC
TRBJ1-6 | many | - | TRBV10-3 | 14 | CAISGTGMGSPLHF | TGTGCCATCAGTGGAACAGGGATGGGTTCACCCCTCCACTTT
TRBJ1-1 | few | - | TRBV20-1 | 13 | CSAPTGRNTEAFF | TGCAGTGCCCCAACGGGGAGGAACACTGAAGCTTTCTTT
TRBJ2-6 | few | - | TRBV5-4 | 15 | CASSFFRSGANVLTF | TGTGCCAGCAGCTTCTTTCGCTCTGGGGCCAACGTCCTGACTTTC
TRBJ2-1 | - | - | TRBV20-1 | 17 | CSARWAGGGGQQNEQFF | TGCAGTGCTAGGTGGGCCGGGGGTGGCGGACAACAAAATGAGCAGTTCTTC
TRBJ2-5 | - | TRBD2 | TRBV25-1 | 15 | CASTGGLAGAGTQYF | TGTGCCAGCACCGGGGGACTAGCGGGAGCGGGGACCCAGTACTTC
TRBJ2-1 | few | TRBD2 | TRBV2 | 12 | CASTSGGLAGDF | TGTGCCAGCACCTCCGGCGGGCTAGCGGGTGACTTC
TRBJ1-4 | once | TRBD1 | TRBV12-3/TRBV12-4 | 14 | CASTPTGGEGKLFF | TGTGCCAGCACCCCGACAGGGGGCGAGGGAAAACTGTTTTTT
TRBJ2-2 | many | TRBD2 | TRBV5-5 | 14 | CASSLWGGTGELFF | TGTGCCAGCAGCTTGTGGGGAGGGACCGGGGAGCTGTTTTTT
TRBJ2-5 | few | TRBD2 | TRBV5-1 | 15 | CASSSGLQYQETQYF | TGCGCCAGCAGCTCGGGACTACAGTACCAAGAGACCCAGTACTTC
TRBJ2-7 | - | - | TRBV5-1 | 15 | CASSLTGTLSYEQYF | TGCGCCAGCAGCTTAACAGGGACCCTCTCCTACGAGCAGTACTTC
TRBJ1-5 | - | - | TRBV21-1 | 17 | CASSKILSGEDTQPQHF | TGTGCCAGCAGCAAAATCCTTTCCGGGGAGGATACCCAGCCCCAGCATTTT
TRBJ2-1 | few | - | TRBV29-1 | 12 | CSVSRKGNEQFF | TGCAGCGTTTCGCGTAAAGGCAATGAGCAGTTCTTC
TRBJ2-3 | - | TRBD2 | TRBV6-1 | 17 | CASSEALTSGSTDTQYF | TGTGCCAGCAGTGAAGCGCTGACTAGCGGGAGCACAGATACGCAGTATTTT
TRBJ1-2 | few | - | TRBV20-1 | 13 | CSASRTDGNGYTF | TGCAGTGCTAGTCGGACCGACGGGAATGGCTACACCTTC
TRBJ2-1 | few | TRBD2 | TRBV20-1 | 13 | CSAAPPQGLGQFF | TGCAGTGCTGCCCCCCCACAGGGACTAGGGCAGTTCTTC
TRBJ2-1 | few | - | TRBV21-1 | 14 | CASSKRVTGDEQFF | TGTGCCAGCAGCAAACGGGTCACGGGGGATGAGCAGTTCTTC
TRBJ2-1 | - | TRBD2 | TRBV20-1 | 17 | CSARDLHGSGRVHEQFF | TGCAGTGCTAGAGACCTACATGGCAGCGGGAGGGTGCATGAGCAGTTCTTC
TRBJ2-2 | - | - | TRBV20-1 | 14 | CSARDLGGAGELFF | TGCAGTGCTAGAGATCTAGGAGGGGCCGGGGAGCTGTTTTTT
TRBJ2-1 | - | - | TRBV20-1 | 13 | CSARLPLGDEQFF | TGCAGTGCTAGACTCCCGCTGGGGGATGAGCAGTTCTTC
TRBJ1-1 | many | - | TRBV12-3/TRBV12-4 | 14 | CASSLVGYDTEAFF | TGTGCCAGCAGTTTAGTGGGGTATGACACTGAAGCTTTCTTT
TRBJ2-7 | - | - | TRBV9 | 15 | CASSVWTNNPAEQYF | TGTGCCAGCAGCGTCTGGACCAACAATCCAGCCGAGCAGTACTTC
TRBJ2-2 | - | - | TRBV5-1 | 14 | CASSGLGSTGELFF | TGCGCCAGCAGCGGGTTAGGCAGCACCGGGGAGCTGTTTTTT
TRBJ2-1 | - | - | TRBV5-1 | 14 | CASSLAARNNEQFF | TGCGCCAGCAGCTTGGCGGCTAGGAACAATGAGCAGTTCTTC
TRBJ2-7 | - | - | TRBV5-1 | 14 | CASSPERGSDEQYF | TGCGCCAGCAGCCCCGAACGGGGGAGTGACGAGCAGTACTTC
TRBJ2-7 | once | TRBD2 | TRBV9 | 15 | CASSPPLAGRYEQYF | TGTGCCAGCAGCCCCCCTCTAGCGGGGAGGTACGAGCAGTACTTC
TRBJ1-4 | many | - | TRBV6-1 | 14 | CASRPRGQGEKLFF | TGTGCCAGCAGACCCAGGGGTCAGGGTGAAAAACTGTTTTTT
TRBJ2-5 | few | TRBD2 | TRBV15 | 16 | CATSRTLAVAQETQYF | TGTGCCACCAGCAGAACTCTAGCGGTCGCCCAAGAGACCCAGTACTTC
TRBJ2-3 | - | TRBD1 | TRBV20-1 | 15 | CSASTGSVGTDTQYF | TGCAGTGCTTCGACAGGGAGTGTGGGCACAGATACGCAGTATTTT
TRBJ2-7 | few | TRBD1 | TRBV15 | 15 | CATSRPDRDRSEQYF | TGTGCCACCAGCAGACCGGACAGGGACAGAAGCGAGCAGTACTTC
TRBJ2-7 | - | - | TRBV6-2/TRBV6-3 | 15 | CASRRHRDTRYEQYF | TGTGCCAGCCGTCGTCATCGGGACACACGCTACGAGCAGTACTTC
TRBJ1-2 | - | - | TRBV9 | 13 | CASSVGPGDGYTF | TGTGCCAGCAGCGTAGGACCTGGGGATGGCTACACCTTC
TRBJ1-1 | - | - | TRBV3-1 | 15 | CASSQVQVGGTEAFF | TGTGCCAGCAGCCAAGTACAGGTCGGGGGCACTGAAGCTTTCTTT
TRBJ2-1 | few | TRBD2 | TRBV27 | 16 | CASSQQVAGVYNEQFF | TGTGCCAGCAGTCAGCAGGTAGCGGGGGTTTACAATGAGCAGTTCTTC
TRBJ2-5 | - | - | TRBV4-1 | 15 | CASSQDYTSQETQYF | TGCGCCAGCAGCCAAGATTACACTAGTCAAGAGACCCAGTACTTC
TRBJ2-1 | few | TRBD2 | TRBV29-1 | 15 | CSALVSGRSTDEQFF | TGCAGCGCCCTCGTTAGCGGGAGGAGTACGGATGAGCAGTTCTTC
TRBJ2-5 | many | - | TRBV20-1 | 12 | CSATVGGETQYF | TGCAGTGCGACGGTCGGGGGTGAGACCCAGTACTTC
TRBJ1-2 | few | TRBD1 | TRBV7-9 | 16 | CASRTGTGRLNYGYTF | TGTGCCAGCAGAACCGGGACAGGGCGCCTTAACTATGGCTACACCTTC
TRBJ1-1 | - | TRBD1 | TRBV20-1 | 17 | CSARSQGAMVLNTEAFF | TGCAGTGCTAGATCACAGGGGGCCATGGTTTTGAACACTGAAGCTTTCTTT
TRBJ2-1 | few | - | TRBV5-1 | 14 | CASSNPRPLHEQFF | TGCGCCAGCAGCAACCCACGACCCCTTCATGAGCAGTTCTTC
TRBJ2-2 | - | TRBD1 | TRBV29-1 | 15 | CSVANFATGDGELFF | TGCAGCGTTGCTAACTTCGCCACAGGGGACGGGGAGCTGTTTTTT
TRBJ1-2 | few | - | TRBV18 | 15 | CASSPERGGAYGYTF | TGTGCCAGCTCACCAGAAAGGGGGGGCGCCTATGGCTACACCTTC
TRBJ1-1 | few | TRBD1 | TRBV12-3/TRBV12-4 | 14 | CASTGTVGDTEAFF | TGTGCCAGCACCGGGACAGTTGGGGACACTGAAGCTTTCTTT
TRBJ1-5 | - | - | TRBV12-3/TRBV12-4 | 14 | CASSLSGRGQPQHF | TGTGCCAGCAGTTTATCAGGGAGAGGACAGCCCCAGCATTTT
TRBJ1-4 | - | - | TRBV10-3 | 14 | CAISESSGNEKLFF | TGTGCCATCAGTGAATCTTCCGGTAATGAAAAACTGTTTTTT
TRBJ2-3 | - | TRBD1 | TRBV29-1 | 14 | CSVSPGTVSDTQYF | TGCAGCGTGTCTCCCGGGACAGTTTCAGATACGCAGTATTTT
TRBJ2-3 | few | - | TRBV20-1 | 16 | CSARDRRKAGTDTQYF | TGCAGTGCTAGAGATCGAAGGAAAGCGGGCACAGATACGCAGTATTTT
TRBJ2-7 | few | TRBD2 | TRBV10-3 | 13 | CAISDSGGVEQYF | TGTGCCATCAGTGATTCGGGGGGAGTCGAGCAGTACTTC